The 28 T cell receptor beta chains below come from one sample, sequenced in a study of blood T cell repertoires in COVID-19 (dated by TCRdb to the early 2020s). The library was built by means of the immunoSEQ multiplex PCR assay. Here the immuneACCESS table is served through TCRdb, limited to in-frame sequences with V and J called. Missing clones are a known gap in these copies; in checked studies unresolved V genes cover under half, and the rest lacks a known reason. The sample table records roughly 250,000 clones; roughly 86% of these occur just once. The top ten constitute 8.5% to 10% of the sample. The sample taken for sequencing was peripheral blood. The receptor source for this set is a man aged 35 to 55 who had recovered from COVID-19.

The rearrangement joins TRBV30 to TRBJ2-7, with 12 bases identical to TRBD2. CDR1 and CDR2 from the germline V gene are GTSNPN and SVGIG (reference sequence). With 0 bases clipped from V and 4 bases from J, the junction kept 13 bases outside the gene matches. The CDR3 spans 18 residues. CDR3 in DNA: TGTGCCTGGAGTGTAACGGGGGGTCTAGCGGGAGGGGAGTACGAGCAGTACTTC. As protein: CAWSVTGGLAGGEYEQYF.

This clone has more than one count but fewer than ten. This sequence joins TRBV6-5 and TRBJ2-1, with TRBD2 matching 8 bases. With 5 bases clipped from V and 4 bases from J, the junction kept 7 bases outside the gene matches. The CDR3 extends over 15 amino acids. Germline V gene sequence: CDR1 MNHEY, CDR2 SVGAGI. The CDR3 sequence: CASSRGLAQYNEQFF. CDR3 sequence (DNA): TGTGCCAGCAGTCGAGGACTAGCACAGTACAATGAGCAGTTCTTC.

The chain recombines TRBV5-4 with TRBJ2-6, with no clear D. V was trimmed by 1 base and J by 0 bases, leaving 14 bases between them. The V gene's germline CDR1 is SGHNT and CDR2 YYREEE (reference sequence). The CDR3 totals 18 residues. CDR3 DNA: TGTGCCAGCAGCTTGTTCCCCCCCCGACTCTCTGGGGCCAACGTCCTGACTTTC. This codes for CASSLFPPRLSGANVLTF.

The chain links TRBV11-2 to TRBJ2-7; maybe TRBD2 (6 bases). The V and J ends lost 1 base and 1 base respectively, with 11 bases between them. The length of the CDR3 is 15 residues. CDR1 and CDR2 from the germline V gene are SGHAT and FQNNGV. The CDR3 DNA is TGTGCCAGCAGCTTAGGGGCGGGGCCTTCCTACGAGCAGTACTTC. It is translated as CASSLGAGPSYEQYF.

The chain is built from TRBV6-2 or TRBV6-3 and TRBJ2-7, with D possibly being TRBD2 (5 bases). The CDR3 length is 13 residues. V dropped 4 bases and J dropped 2 bases, with 9 bases sitting between them. Germline V gene sequence: CDR1 MNHEY, CDR2 SVGEGT. CDR3 loop: CASSSGNTYEQYF. The CDR3 DNA is TGTGCCAGCAGTTCCGGGAACACCTACGAGCAGTACTTC.

This chain connects TRBV5-1 to TRBJ2-1; 8 bases agree with TRBD2. CDR3 length: 15 amino acids. V lost 1 base, J lost 9 bases, and 9 bases stayed unmatched. Looked up from germline, CDR1 is SGHRS and CDR2 is YFSETQ. CDR3 loop: CASSLKGLGQVEQFF. CDR3 DNA: TGCGCCAGCAGCTTGAAGGGACTAGGGCAAGTTGAGCAGTTCTTC.

The chain links TRBV11-2 to TRBJ2-3, with 8 bases that match TRBD2. Germline CDR1 reads SGHAT; CDR2 reads FQNNGV. V trimming: 2 bases; J trimming: 2 bases; junction bases outside the gene matches: 3. The CDR3 covers 15 residues. CDR3 DNA: TGTGCCAGCAGCTTACAAGCGGGGGTCACAGATACGCAGTATTTT. This gives the protein CASSLQAGVTDTQYF.

The V and J genes are TRBV11-2 and TRBJ2-1; 7 bases align to TRBD1. Trimming cost V 2 bases and J 0 bases; bases outside gene matches: 10. From germline, CDR1 is SGHAT and CDR2 FQNNGV. The CDR3 covers 18 residues. The chain's CDR3 is CASSLRASGGFSYNEQFF. The CDR3 DNA is TGTGCCAGCAGCTTAAGGGCCTCAGGGGGTTTCTCCTACAATGAGCAGTTCTTC.

This clone was observed a handful of times. The V gene is TRBV19, the J gene TRBJ1-2; D perhaps matches TRBD1 (6 bases). CDR3 length equals 14 residues. V lost 2 bases and J lost 3, with 10 bases in between. Per the germline V gene, CDR1 is LNHDA and CDR2 is SQIVND (reference sequence). The CDR3 region has the DNA TGTGCCAGTAGTATATTGACAGGCTACTATGGCTACACCTTC. It is translated as CASSILTGYYGYTF.

This clone was counted once. The gene calls are TRBV5-1 and TRBJ1-2; the D gene is possibly TRBD1 (5 bases). Between the trimmed V and J ends, which lost 0 bases and 7 bases, there was a span of 16 bases. Germline V CDR1 and CDR2: SGHRS, YFSETQ. This CDR3 is 15 amino acids long. CDR3 sequence reads: CASSLGGQEGVGYTF. The CDR3 bases are TGCGCCAGCAGCTTGGGGGGTCAGGAAGGGGTTGGCTACACCTTC.

V and J are TRBV5-1 and TRBJ2-5; 8 bases agree with TRBD1. The CDR3 is 16 amino acids. V gave up 0 bases and J gave up 2 bases; unmatched junction bases: 6. Germline loops: CDR1 SGHRS, CDR2 YFSETQ. CDR3 residues: CASSLADRGPQETQYF. Written as DNA, the CDR3 is TGCGCCAGCAGCTTGGCAGACAGGGGTCCGCAAGAGACCCAGTACTTC.

This chain connects TRBV7-2 to TRBJ2-7, with D unresolved. The CDR3 contains 14 residues. V was shortened by 1 base and J by 2 bases, with 9 bases between the two germline ends. CDR1 SGHTA and CDR2 FQGNSA come from the germline V gene. The CDR3 sequence: CASSLGVATYEQYF. The CDR3 coding sequence is TGTGCCAGCAGCTTAGGAGTTGCGACCTACGAGCAGTACTTC.

This clone came up once. Its ends do not fully match the called genes, so a read error is possible. The chain recombines TRBV7-2 with TRBJ2-5; possibly TRBD1 for D (6 bases). This CDR3 is 15 amino acids long. From germline, CDR1 is SGHTA and CDR2 FQGNSA. CDR3 in DNA: TGTGCCAGCAGCTTCGCCGGACAGCGCCAAGGGACCCAGTACTTC. It codes for CASSFAGQRQGTQYF.

The chain recombines TRBV7-9 with TRBJ2-5, with 11 nucleotides matching TRBD1. CDR3 length: 15 residues. The V gene's germline CDR1 is SEHNR and CDR2 FQNEAQ (reference sequence). V trimming: 7 bases; J trimming: 5 bases; junction bases outside the gene matches: 9. CDR3 nucleotides: TGTGCCAGCAACCCAACCGGGACAGGGGGGGAGACCCAGTACTTC. Translated: CASNPTGTGGETQYF.

V usage is TRBV7-9 and J usage is TRBJ2-7, with 11 nucleotides matching TRBD1. CDR3 size: 15 residues. The germline V gene has CDR1 SEHNR and CDR2 FQNEAQ (reference sequence). V was pared by 4 bases and J by 3 bases, with 5 bases of the junction left unmatched. The CDR3 reads CASSYPGQGVYEQYF. The CDR3 coding sequence is TGTGCCAGCAGCTATCCGGGACAGGGGGTCTACGAGCAGTACTTC.

This clone was counted a single time. The chain carries TRBV15 and TRBJ1-4, with 9 nucleotides matching TRBD1. The CDR3 covers 18 residues. Unmatched junction bases numbered 22, after V lost 7 bases and J lost 10 bases. Germline values: CDR1 LNHNV, CDR2 YYDKDF (reference sequence). The CDR3 DNA reads as TGTGCCACCATTTCGGGACAGGGAAGTACAAAGCTACCCGGAAAACTGTTTTTT. Protein product: CATISGQGSTKLPGKLFF.

The chain joins TRBV21-1 to TRBJ2-5; whether TRBD1, the table's D call, matches the DNA was not checked. TRBV21-1 is listed as a pseudogene. CDR3 length: 19 amino acids. Here the CDR3 DNA reads TGTGCCAGCAGTTGTACCGGGACAGGGGGGGATCAAGGCCGGGAGACCCAGTACTTC. Its translation: CASSCTGTGGDQGRETQYF.

This chain joins TRBV21-1 and TRBJ2-7; the table's D call of TRBD2 was not tested on the DNA. TRBV21-1 is a documented pseudogene. The CDR3 totals 13 residues. CDR3 DNA sequence: TGTGCCAGCAGCGCGCGGCGGGGCTACGAGCAGTACTTC. Its translation is CASSARRGYEQYF.

The V gene is TRBV7-2, the J gene TRBJ2-5, with 9 bases that match TRBD2. Germline V gene sequence: CDR1 SGHTA, CDR2 FQGNSA. Unmatched junction bases numbered 7, after V lost 3 bases and J lost 5 bases. This CDR3 comprises 15 residues. CDR3 coding DNA: TGTGCCAGCAGCTTGCGGGGGGGGAGCGGGGAGACCCAGTACTTC. Translation: CASSLRGGSGETQYF.

This clone was seen only once. The chain carries TRBV19 and TRBJ2-1, with 10 bases lining up with TRBD1. Germline assignment: CDR1 LNHDA and CDR2 SQIVND (reference sequence). The trim removed 0 bases at V and 8 bases at J, leaving 7 bases unmatched. This CDR3 has 16 residues. The CDR3 region has the DNA TGTGCCAGTAGTATAGAAACCGGGACAGGGGACGATGAGCAGTTCTTC. This translates into CASSIETGTGDDEQFF.

This clone was found a few times. V is TRBV7-9 and J is TRBJ1-1; no clear D. Trimming removed 0 bases at V and 1 base at J, with 9 bases between. Germline V gene lookup returns CDR1 SEHNR and CDR2 FQNEAQ (reference sequence). The CDR3 loop spans 15 amino acids. The CDR3 DNA is TGTGCCAGCAGCTTAGCGACGACTCGGAACACTGAAGCTTTCTTT. Translating it yields CASSLATTRNTEAFF.

The CDR3 region has the DNA TGTGCCAGCACCCCGACGAGGAGGGGACAGAAGTACGAGCAGTACTTC. Protein sequence: CASTPTRRGQKYEQYF. The chain combines TRBV7-9 with TRBJ2-7; possible D gene TRBD1, 7 bases. The CDR3 has 16 residues. The V gene's germline CDR1 is SEHNR and CDR2 FQNEAQ (reference sequence). V was trimmed by 7 bases and J by 4 bases, leaving 23 bases between them.

The J gene is TRBJ2-3, the V gene TRBV3-1 (or the pseudogene TRBV3-2); D might be TRBD1 (5 bases). Germline loops: CDR1 LGHDT, CDR2 YNNKEL (reference sequence). This CDR3 has 13 residues. Trimming cost V 0 bases and J 9 bases, with 10 bases left between them. The CDR3 sequence is CASSQDGAQTQYF. CDR3 nucleotide sequence: TGTGCCAGCAGCCAAGATGGGGCTCAAACGCAGTATTTT.

The J gene is TRBJ2-4, the V gene TRBV10-3, with a weak D call TRBD1 (7 bases). Trimming stripped 0 bases from V and 3 bases from J, with 15 bases between. Germline lookup yields CDR1 ENHRY and CDR2 SYGVKD. CDR3 length: 17 amino acids. The CDR3 here is CAISESKGAGSKNIQYF. CDR3 nucleotides: TGTGCCATCAGTGAGTCGAAGGGGGCGGGGAGCAAAAACATTCAGTACTTC.

This chain joins TRBV7-2 and TRBJ2-3; D remains ambiguous. Between the trimmed V and J ends, which lost 5 bases and 3 bases, there was a span of 9 bases. CDR3 size: 13 residues. CDR1 and CDR2 from the germline V gene are SGHTA and FQGNSA. The CDR3 spells CASSPHGTDTQYF. In DNA form, the CDR3 reads TGTGCCAGCAGCCCCCACGGGACAGATACGCAGTATTTT. The full variable domain, completed using reference TRBV7-2 and TRBJ2-3, is GAGVSQSPSNKVTEKGKDVELRCDPISGHTALYWYRQSLGQGLEFLIYFQGNSAPDKSGLPSDRFSAERTGGSVSTLTIQRTQQEDSAVYLCASSPHGTDTQYFGPGTRLTVL.

This clone showed up just a few times. CDR3 bases: TGTGCCAGCAGTGACTACACCTTCTACAATGAGCAGTTCTTC. It specifies CASSDYTFYNEQFF. The J gene is TRBJ2-1, the V gene TRBV5-6; possible D gene TRBD2, 5 bases. The V end lost 5 bases, the J end lost 3 bases, and 12 bases lay between the germline ends. The CDR3 runs to 14 residues. Germline V gene data show CDR1 as SGHDT and CDR2 as YYEEEE.

The chain has TRBV7-2 and TRBJ1-5; 8 positions agree with TRBD1. Trimming at V came to 2 bases and at J to 7 bases, leaving 4 bases not matched to a gene. The CDR3 has 14 residues. CDR1 and CDR2 from the germline V gene are SGHTA and FQGNSA. This CDR3 reads CASSLLGQAQPQHF. The DNA for the CDR3 is TGTGCCAGCAGCTTATTGGGACAGGCACAGCCCCAGCATTTT.

This chain links TRBV7-9 with TRBJ2-3; D gene uncertain. The germline gives CDR1 SEHNR, CDR2 FQNEAQ (reference sequence). V was trimmed by 6 bases and J by 6 bases, leaving 10 bases between them. CDR3 size: 12 residues. The CDR3 DNA sequence: TGTGCCAGCAGTTCGTACGGGGATACGCAGTATTTT. This translates into CASSSYGDTQYF.